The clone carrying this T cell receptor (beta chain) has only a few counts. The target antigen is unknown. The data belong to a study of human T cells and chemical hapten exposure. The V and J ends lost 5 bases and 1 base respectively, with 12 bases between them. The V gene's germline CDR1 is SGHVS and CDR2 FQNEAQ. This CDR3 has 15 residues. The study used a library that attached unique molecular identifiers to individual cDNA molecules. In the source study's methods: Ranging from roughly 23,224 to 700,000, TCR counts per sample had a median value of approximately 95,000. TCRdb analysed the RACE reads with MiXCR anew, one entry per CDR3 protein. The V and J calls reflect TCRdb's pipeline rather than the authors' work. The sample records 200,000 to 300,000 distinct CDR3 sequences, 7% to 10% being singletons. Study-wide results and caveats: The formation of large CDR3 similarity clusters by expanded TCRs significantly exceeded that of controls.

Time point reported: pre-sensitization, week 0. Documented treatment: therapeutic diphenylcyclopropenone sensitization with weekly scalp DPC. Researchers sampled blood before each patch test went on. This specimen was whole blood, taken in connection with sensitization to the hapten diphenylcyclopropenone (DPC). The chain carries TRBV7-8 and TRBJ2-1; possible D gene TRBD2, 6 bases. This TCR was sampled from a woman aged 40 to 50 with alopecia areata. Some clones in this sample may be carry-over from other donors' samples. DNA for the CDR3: TGTGCCAGCAGCCCGACTAGACGGTCCTACAATGAGCAGTTCTTC. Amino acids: CASSPTRRSYNEQFF.